Below, 18 T cell receptor beta chains from the same sample are listed, as sequenced in a study of blood T cell repertoires in COVID-19 (dated by TCRdb to the early 2020s). Library preparation employed the immunoSEQ multiplex PCR assay. TCRdb took this table from immuneACCESS and kept in-frame rearrangements with V and J called. Such tables lack part of the clones; where checked against another copy, unresolved V genes explain under half of the gap, and the rest is unexplained. The sample table contains 210,000 or so clones; only one count was recorded for 80% of them. The ten most abundant clones make up approximately 4.3% of the sample. Material: PBMCs or T cells enriched from blood (not recorded which). The receptor set was obtained from a man younger than 45 with acute COVID-19.

This clone was detected only a few times. The rearrangement uses TRBV4-1 and TRBJ1-6, with 7 bases fitting TRBD1. The V gene's germline CDR1 is MGHRA and CDR2 YSYEKL. The CDR3 is 13 residues long. The V gene end was trimmed by 3 bases and the J gene end by 11 bases; junction bases not matched to a gene: 4. The CDR3 DNA sequence: TGCGCCAGCAGCCAGGAGGGACAGACACCCCTCCACTTT. Amino acids: CASSQEGQTPLHF.

The genes are TRBV7-2 and TRBJ2-6; TRBD1 might be the D (6 bases). The CDR3 has 15 amino acids. CDR1 and CDR2 (germline): SGHTA, FQGNSA. V shed 5 bases and J shed 0 bases, with 8 bases lying between them. CDR3 protein: CASSRDNSGANVLTF. CDR3 nucleotides: TGTGCCAGCAGCCGGGACAACTCTGGGGCCAACGTCCTGACTTTC.

V gene TRBV28 combines with J gene TRBJ1-3, with D unresolved. The germline V gene has CDR1 MDHEN and CDR2 SYDVKM. The CDR3 runs 15 residues. Trimming pared 6 bases from V and 2 bases from J, leaving 14 bases between. The CDR3 is CASSPFAVAGNTIYF. CDR3 coding DNA: TGTGCCAGCAGCCCCTTTGCAGTCGCTGGAAACACCATATATTTT.

The chain joins TRBV7-2 to TRBJ2-3, with 9 bases fitting TRBD2. The CDR3 totals 18 residues. The V gene's germline CDR1 is SGHTA and CDR2 FQGNSA. Trimming cost V 0 bases and J 0 bases; bases outside gene matches: 7. The CDR3 region has the DNA TGTGCCAGCAGCTTAGCCCCAAGCGGGGGGTTTAGCACAGATACGCAGTATTTT. Its translation: CASSLAPSGGFSTDTQYF.

V is TRBV5-1 and J is TRBJ2-3; perhaps TRBD1 as D (6 bases). The CDR3 has 17 residues. Germline V CDR1 and CDR2: SGHRS, YFSETQ. V was pared by 2 bases and J by 1 base, with 17 bases between. CDR3 sequence (DNA): TGCGCCAGCAGCTTTCGTGACTCGACAGGTGGCACAGATACGCAGTATTTT. This gives the protein CASSFRDSTGGTDTQYF.

This clone appeared once. V gene TRBV19 combines with J gene TRBJ2-1, with 13 bases matching TRBD2. Looked up from germline, CDR1 is LNHDA and CDR2 is SQIVND (reference sequence). The V segment lost 4 bases and the J segment 2 bases; nucleotides outside the gene matches: 8. CDR3 length equals 18 residues. The CDR3 sequence is CASSTWGTSGGAYNEQFF. For the CDR3, the DNA is TGTGCCAGTAGTACGTGGGGAACTAGCGGGGGGGCCTACAATGAGCAGTTCTTC.

The V call is TRBV6-5, the J call TRBJ1-2, with 9 nucleotides matching TRBD1. Germline CDR1 is MNHEY and CDR2 is SVGAGI. This CDR3 has 13 residues. V lost 8 bases to trimming and J lost 4 bases; unmatched junction nucleotides: 5. The CDR3 DNA follows: TGTGCCAGCGCGGACAGGGGCGTCTATGGCTACACCTTC. Translation: CASADRGVYGYTF.

The chain uses TRBV20-1 and TRBJ1-1; TRBD1 matches at 10 bases. Germline assignment: CDR1 DFQATT and CDR2 SNEGSKA (reference sequence). This CDR3 contains 16 residues. Germline trimming cut 3 bases from V and 5 bases from J; bases unmatched to any gene: 12. The CDR3 protein is CSASPGQGSLGTEAFF. The CDR3 DNA follows: TGCAGTGCTAGTCCGGGACAGGGGTCCCTTGGGACTGAAGCTTTCTTT.

This clone was found once. CDR3 sequence (DNA): TGTGCCAGCAGTTTCGATCCGACAGGGGGCAGATCACCCCTCCACTTT. The encoded protein is CASSFDPTGGRSPLHF. The V gene is TRBV27, the J gene TRBJ1-6, with 10 bases aligning to TRBD1. The CDR3 length is 16 residues. V was clipped by 3 bases and J by 10 bases; unmatched bases: 9. Germline values: CDR1 MNHEY, CDR2 SMNVEV (reference sequence).

The rearrangement uses TRBV7-9 and TRBJ1-1; D is uncertain. The length of the CDR3 is 14 residues. Germline CDR1 is SEHNR and CDR2 is FQNEAQ (reference sequence). Between the trimmed V and J ends, which lost 3 bases and 5 bases, there was a span of 13 bases. The CDR3, as DNA: TGTGCCAGCAGCTTCCACGGGGAGAAGACTGAAGCTTTCTTT. Protein product: CASSFHGEKTEAFF.

The chain couples TRBV7-3 to TRBJ2-1; TRBD2 matches at 13 bases. The ends lost 1 base at V and 3 bases at J; junction bases unmatched: 12. The CDR3 sequence is 20 residues long. In germline, CDR1 is SGHTA, CDR2 FQGTGA. In DNA, the CDR3 is TGTGCCAGCAGCTTAAAACCGGGACTAGCGGGGAAGGACCTCTACAATGAGCAGTTCTTC. It yields the protein CASSLKPGLAGKDLYNEQFF.

The chain combines TRBV30 with TRBJ1-6; D gene uncertain. V lost 1 base and J lost 6, with 16 bases in between. Per the germline V gene, CDR1 is GTSNPN and CDR2 is SVGIG (reference sequence). This CDR3 contains 16 residues. The CDR3 DNA follows: TGTGCCTGGAGTGACCCTTCGGTAGGAGGTAATTCACCCCTCCACTTT. It codes for CAWSDPSVGGNSPLHF.

The chain combines TRBV6-1 with TRBJ1-1; D is uncertain. The CDR3 has 13 amino acids. Trimming took off 2 bases at V and 2 bases at J, with 6 bases between the two ends. CDR1 is MNHNS and CDR2 is SASEGT in the germline V gene. This chain's CDR3 is CASSEPSNTEAFF. For the CDR3, the DNA is TGTGCCAGCAGTGAACCGTCCAACACTGAAGCTTTCTTT.

The V and J genes are TRBV5-1 and TRBJ1-1; D is unresolved. The V and J ends lost 4 bases and 5 bases respectively, with 15 bases between them. The germline V gene has CDR1 SGHRS and CDR2 YFSETQ. CDR3 length: 14 amino acids. Written as DNA, the CDR3 is TGCGCCAGCAGCCACGGACTGGACGGGACTGAAGCTTTCTTT. Its protein is CASSHGLDGTEAFF.

The CDR3 loop reads CAWSDGGTGYTF. The DNA for the CDR3 is TGTGCCTGGAGTGACGGGGGGACTGGCTACACCTTC. The rearrangement joins TRBV30 to TRBJ1-2; D possibly corresponds to TRBD1 (5 bases). V was pared by 1 base and J by 7 bases, with 10 bases between. Germline CDR1 GTSNPN, CDR2 SVGIG (reference sequence). This CDR3 has 12 residues.

The genes are TRBV9 and TRBJ1-4, with 7 bases lining up with TRBD1. V gave up 4 bases and J gave up 1 base; unmatched junction bases: 4. Germline V lookup: CDR1 SGDLS, CDR2 YYNGEE. The CDR3 spans 15 residues. The CDR3 bases are TGTGCCAGCAGCCCCCGACAGGGAACTAATGAAAAACTGTTTTTT. As protein: CASSPRQGTNEKLFF.

The chain couples TRBV27 to TRBJ2-7, with 9 bases fitting TRBD2. There are 15 residues in the CDR3. Per the germline V gene, CDR1 is MNHEY and CDR2 is SMNVEV (reference sequence). The ends lost 5 bases at V and 2 bases at J; junction bases unmatched: 7. For the CDR3, the DNA is TGTGCCAGCAGTCCTCTAGCGGGGTCGCCCTACGAGCAGTACTTC. Translated: CASSPLAGSPYEQYF.

The rearrangement uses TRBV2 and TRBJ2-5; a weak D match, TRBD2 (5 bases). V lost 2 bases, J lost 4 bases, and 8 bases lay in between. This CDR3 has 13 residues. The germline gives CDR1 SNHLY, CDR2 FYNNEI. The CDR3 DNA reads as TGTGCCAGCAGTGAATCGGGATTAGAGACCCAGTACTTC. Protein product: CASSESGLETQYF. Based on the CDR3 plus reference TRBV2 and TRBJ2-5, the full variable domain is EPEVTQTPSHQVTQMGQEVILRCVPISNHLYFYWYRQILGQKVEFLVSFYNNEISEKSEIFDDQFSVERPDGSNFTLKIRSTKLEDSAMYFCASSESGLETQYFGPGTRLLVL.